This is a list of T cell receptor beta chains from one sample in a study of shared clonotypes between healthy human individuals. Clones were read by immunoSEQ multiplex PCR, and TCRdb kept only the in-frame ones, dropping some. The sample has around 620,000 clones; approximately 95% are singletons. The source material was naive CD8+ T cells sorted from blood. These receptors were taken from a woman in her thirties in good health. The CDR3 runs from the conserved cysteine through the conserved F or W. Fields, in order: V gene, J gene, D gene, clone size, CDR3 protein, CDR3 DNA. The D gene is left open where the match is weak. Only some rows state a clone size, as once, few, many or a class for expanded clones.

TRBV14	TRBJ2-5	.	.	CASSQEPSEAPQETQYF	TGTGCCAGCAGCCAAGAACCCTCCGAGGCCCCACAAGAGACCCAGTACTTC
TRBV15	TRBJ2-1	.	.	CATSRGPSAHEQFF	TGTGCCACCAGCAGAGGCCCTAGCGCCCATGAGCAGTTCTTC
TRBV28	TRBJ2-7	.	.	CASTLVGGTYEQYF	TGTGCCAGCACCCTAGTCGGGGGTACCTACGAGCAGTACTTC
TRBV7-9	TRBJ2-1	.	.	CASSTGYYSSQEDEQFF	TGTGCCAGCAGCACAGGTTATTATAGCTCCCAGGAGGATGAGCAGTTCTTC
TRBV15	TRBJ1-2	.	.	CATSWAGDYGYTF	TGTGCCACCAGCTGGGCGGGGGATTATGGCTACACCTTC
TRBV7-8	TRBJ2-1	TRBD2	.	CASSSSSGIYNEQFF	TGTGCCAGCAGCTCATCCAGCGGGATCTACAATGAGCAGTTCTTC
TRBV4-2	TRBJ2-3	TRBD2	.	CASSQESSGSGSGIDTQYF	TGTGCCAGCAGCCAAGAGTCTAGCGGGAGCGGTTCGGGGATAGATACGCAGTATTTT
TRBV2	TRBJ2-5	TRBD1	.	CAMLDRGRGLETQYF	TGTGCCATGCTGGACAGGGGCAGGGGATTAGAGACCCAGTACTTC
TRBV15	TRBJ1-1	TRBD1	.	CATSRETGGTEAFF	TGTGCCACCAGCAGAGAAACAGGGGGCACTGAAGCTTTCTTT
TRBV5-1	TRBJ2-7	.	.	CASSLEQGGHEQYF	TGCGCCAGCAGCTTGGAACAGGGTGGCCACGAGCAGTACTTC
TRBV5-5	TRBJ2-5	TRBD2	.	CASTRRIKREVQETQYF	TGTGCCAGCACCCGGCGAATAAAGCGGGAGGTACAAGAGACCCAGTACTTC
TRBV28	TRBJ1-3	.	.	CASSLGHLQSGNTIYF	TGTGCCAGCAGTTTAGGACACCTTCAGTCTGGAAACACCATATATTTT
TRBV5-6	TRBJ1-1	.	.	CASSLDLGWNTEAFF	TGTGCCAGCAGCTTGGACCTGGGTTGGAACACTGAAGCTTTCTTT
TRBV7-6	TRBJ2-5	.	.	CASSHEYRVGTQYF	TGTGCCAGCAGCCACGAGTACAGGGTTGGGACCCAGTACTTC
TRBV9	TRBJ1-3	.	.	CASSGAVILDNTIYF	TGTGCCAGCAGCGGGGCAGTAATTCTGGACAACACCATATATTTT
TRBV28	TRBJ1-1	.	.	CASSFRALGTEAFF	TGTGCCAGCAGTTTTAGGGCCTTGGGCACTGAAGCTTTCTTT
TRBV19	TRBJ1-6	TRBD1	.	CASSLTGTANSPLHF	TGTGCCAGTAGTCTGACCGGGACAGCGAATTCACCCCTCCACTTT
TRBV28	TRBJ1-5	.	.	CASSSLSAQHF	TGTGCCAGCAGTTCCCTTTCGGCCCAGCATTTT
TRBV11-2	TRBJ2-7	.	.	CASSQGRGYEQYF	TGTGCCAGCAGCCAAGGCAGGGGCTACGAGCAGTACTTC
TRBV4-1	TRBJ2-5	.	.	CASSQTPPEQYF	TGCGCCAGCAGCCAAACACCGCCGGAGCAGTACTTC
TRBV28	TRBJ2-7	.	.	CASSSTGGRDYEQYF	TGTGCCAGCAGTTCAACCGGAGGGCGGGACTACGAGCAGTACTTC
TRBV5-1	TRBJ2-2	.	.	CASRGMDRNTGELFF	TGCGCCAGCAGGGGGATGGACAGGAACACCGGGGAGCTGTTTTTT
TRBV9	TRBJ2-3	TRBD2	.	CASSGRLAGAADTQYF	TGTGCCAGCAGCGGGCGCCTAGCGGGAGCGGCAGATACGCAGTATTTT
TRBV6-6	TRBJ2-5	.	.	CASSVAASQETQYF	TGTGCCAGCAGTGTAGCGGCCAGCCAAGAGACCCAGTACTTC
TRBV5-6	TRBJ2-1	.	.	CASSFGGSYNEQFF	TGTGCCAGCAGCTTCGGAGGCTCCTACAATGAGCAGTTCTTC
TRBV21-1	TRBJ1-1	.	.	CASSNQSNREDTEAFF	TGTGCCAGCAGCAATCAAAGTAACAGGGAGGACACTGAAGCTTTCTTT
TRBV30	TRBJ2-1	TRBD2	.	CAWSGTSGRGGSYNEQFF	TGTGCCTGGAGCGGGACTAGCGGGAGGGGAGGGAGTTACAATGAGCAGTTCTTC
TRBV6-1	TRBJ1-3	.	.	CASSESRPYRQASSGNTIYF	TGTGCCAGCAGTGAATCCCGCCCCTACCGACAGGCCAGCTCTGGAAACACCATATATTTT
TRBV27	TRBJ1-4	TRBD1	.	CASSLATGLREKLFF	TGTGCCAGCAGTTTAGCGACAGGGCTTCGGGAAAAACTGTTTTTT
TRBV11-3	TRBJ2-7	.	.	CASSPPQASYEQYF	TGTGCCAGCAGCCCACCACAGGCGTCCTACGAGCAGTACTTC
TRBV7-9	TRBJ2-1	.	once	CASSSLSSYNEQFF	TGTGCCAGCAGCTCACTGAGCTCCTACAATGAGCAGTTCTTC
TRBV13	TRBJ2-1	.	.	CASSPRDPDNEQFF	TGTGCCAGCAGCCCCCGGGACCCGGACAATGAGCAGTTCTTC
TRBV6-5	TRBJ1-2	TRBD1	.	CASSRDRGDGYTF	TGTGCCAGCAGTCGGGACAGGGGTGATGGCTACACCTTC
TRBV28	TRBJ2-7	TRBD1	.	CASSFGTGLIYEQYF	TGTGCCAGCAGTTTCGGGACAGGTCTTATCTACGAGCAGTACTTC
TRBV5-4	TRBJ2-7	TRBD1	once	CASSLDQGVYEQYF	TGTGCCAGCAGCTTGGACCAGGGGGTCTACGAGCAGTACTTC
TRBV5-4	TRBJ2-7	.	.	CASSGPDGPYEQYF	TGTGCCAGCAGCGGCCCCGACGGACCCTACGAGCAGTACTTC
TRBV11-2	TRBJ1-2	TRBD1	.	CASSLDPGGRAYGYTF	TGTGCCAGCAGCTTAGACCCAGGGGGGCGAGCCTATGGCTACACCTTC
TRBV4-1	TRBJ2-7	.	.	CASSQVSDLSYEQYF	TGCGCCAGCAGCCAAGTGTCCGATCTCTCCTACGAGCAGTACTTC
TRBV5-6	TRBJ2-5	.	.	CASSFGAGSFQTQYF	TGTGCCAGCAGCTTTGGGGCGGGATCGTTCCAGACCCAGTACTTC
TRBV27	TRBJ2-7	.	.	CASSWTASSEQYF	TGTGCCAGCAGTTGGACAGCCTCTTCCGAGCAGTACTTC
TRBV5-6	TRBJ1-2	TRBD1	.	CASSLGTGDGYTF	TGTGCCAGCAGCTTGGGGACAGGGGATGGCTACACCTTC
TRBV18	TRBJ2-3	.	.	CASSPPDTTDTQYF	TGTGCCAGCTCACCACCAGATACCACAGATACGCAGTATTTT
TRBV6-6	TRBJ2-2	.	.	CASSGEFNTGELFF	TGTGCCAGCTCCGGGGAGTTTAACACCGGGGAGCTGTTTTTT
TRBV30	TRBJ1-1	TRBD1	.	CAWWDRVTTEAFF	TGTGCCTGGTGGGACAGGGTCACCACTGAAGCTTTCTTT
TRBV19	TRBJ2-6	.	few	CASSIGWANVLTF	TGTGCCAGTAGTATCGGATGGGCCAACGTCCTGACTTTC
TRBV27	TRBJ2-7	TRBD2	.	CASSYGTSGSYEQYF	TGTGCCAGCAGTTACGGGACTAGCGGATCCTACGAGCAGTACTTC
TRBV9	TRBJ2-1	.	.	CASSVGASVLDEQFF	TGTGCCAGCAGCGTAGGCGCTAGCGTTTTGGATGAGCAGTTCTTC
TRBV5-1	TRBJ2-1	.	.	CASSVWDALSTNEQFF	TGCGCCAGCAGCGTATGGGACGCCCTGTCTACAAATGAGCAGTTCTTC
TRBV13	TRBJ1-3	.	.	CASSLVMGQSGNTIYF	TGTGCCAGCAGCTTAGTTATGGGGCAGTCTGGAAACACCATATATTTT
TRBV7-9	TRBJ2-7	.	.	CASSLVGGGYEQYF	TGTGCCAGCAGCTTAGTTGGGGGTGGCTACGAGCAGTACTTC
TRBV28	TRBJ2-3	.	once	CASSFEEEGDTQYF	TGTGCCAGCAGTTTTGAGGAGGAAGGAGATACGCAGTATTTT
TRBV2	TRBJ2-7	.	.	CASSPADTYEQYF	TGTGCCAGCAGCCCAGCAGACACCTACGAGCAGTACTTC
TRBV5-6	TRBJ1-2	.	.	CASSLGNGYTF	TGTGCCAGCAGCTTGGGCAATGGCTACACCTTC
TRBV11-1	TRBJ2-7	.	.	CASSQGTRPSFEQYF	TGTGCCAGCAGCCAAGGGACTCGCCCCTCGTTCGAGCAGTACTTC
TRBV7-9	TRBJ2-7	.	.	CASSLDSRYEQYF	TGTGCCAGCAGCTTAGATTCCCGCTACGAGCAGTACTTC
TRBV25-1	TRBJ1-2	.	.	CASSPPGRIPADGYTF	TGTGCCAGCAGCCCTCCGGGACGGATTCCTGCAGATGGCTACACCTTC